The text below deals with one T cell receptor beta chain. Its antigen is unidentified. Libraries were prepared by immunoSEQ multiplex PCR; TCRdb keeps only in-frame clonotypes and omits some of them. Of tens of thousands of clones in the sample, about 94% are singletons; the top ten hold approximately 2.7%. This sample is part of a study of T cells after posttransplantation cyclophosphamide. The V gene lost 0 bases and the J gene lost 6 bases, with 8 bases spanning the gap. The CDR3 extends over 13 amino acids. Germline V gives CDR1 SEHNR, CDR2 FQNEAQ (reference sequence). Study observations and caveats: Donor CD8+ memory clones often dominated recipient blood repertoires at later times.

The receptor comes from a young woman in good health and a related stem cell transplant donor. Sequenced input: PBMCs. This chain links TRBV7-9 with TRBJ2-5, with D unresolved. The CDR3 is CASSLALRQTQYF. CDR3 nucleotides: TGTGCCAGCAGCTTAGCGTTACGTCAGACCCAGTACTTC.